This T cell receptor beta chain appears in the sequencing data of a study of shared clonotypes between healthy human individuals. Germline CDR1 reads SGHNT; CDR2 reads YYREEE (reference sequence). J lost 4 bases, V lost 0 bases, and 12 bases had no gene match. The CDR3 totals 19 residues. TCRdb's table, derived via immunoSEQ multiplex PCR, lists solely in-frame clones and lacks some. Of 2.3 million or so clones in the sample, 85% to 95% were seen once. The receptor was isolated from a man between 18 and 35 years old in good health. Some clones in this sample may be carry-over from other donors' samples. V gene TRBV5-4 combines with J gene TRBJ2-1; 11 bases agree with TRBD2. Sequenced: naive CD4+ T cells from PBMCs. Subset indicated: CD45RA+ positively selected. The CDR3 loop is CASSLEIPTSGRWYNEQFF. CDR3 bases: TGTGCCAGCAGCTTGGAAATCCCTACTAGCGGGAGATGGTACAATGAGCAGTTCTTC. The full variable domain, completed using reference TRBV5-4 and TRBJ2-1, is ETGVTQSPTHLIKTRGQQVTLRCSSQSGHNTVSWYQQALGQGPQFIFQYYREEENGRGNFPPRFSGLQFPNYSSELNVNALELDDSALYLCASSLEIPTSGRWYNEQFFGPGTRLTVL.